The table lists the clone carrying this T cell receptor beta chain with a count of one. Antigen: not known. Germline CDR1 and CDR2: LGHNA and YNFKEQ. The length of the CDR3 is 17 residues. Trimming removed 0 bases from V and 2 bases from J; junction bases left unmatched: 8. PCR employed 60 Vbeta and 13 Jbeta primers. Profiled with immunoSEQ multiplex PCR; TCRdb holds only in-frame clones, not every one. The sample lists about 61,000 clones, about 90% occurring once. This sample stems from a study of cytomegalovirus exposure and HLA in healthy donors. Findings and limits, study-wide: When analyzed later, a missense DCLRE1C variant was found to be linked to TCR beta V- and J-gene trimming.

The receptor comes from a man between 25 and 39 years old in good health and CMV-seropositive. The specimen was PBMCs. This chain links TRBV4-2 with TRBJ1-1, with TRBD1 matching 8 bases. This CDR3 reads CASSQDLGTGINTEAFF. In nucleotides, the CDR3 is TGTGCCAGCAGCCAAGATTTAGGGACAGGCATCAACACTGAAGCTTTCTTT.